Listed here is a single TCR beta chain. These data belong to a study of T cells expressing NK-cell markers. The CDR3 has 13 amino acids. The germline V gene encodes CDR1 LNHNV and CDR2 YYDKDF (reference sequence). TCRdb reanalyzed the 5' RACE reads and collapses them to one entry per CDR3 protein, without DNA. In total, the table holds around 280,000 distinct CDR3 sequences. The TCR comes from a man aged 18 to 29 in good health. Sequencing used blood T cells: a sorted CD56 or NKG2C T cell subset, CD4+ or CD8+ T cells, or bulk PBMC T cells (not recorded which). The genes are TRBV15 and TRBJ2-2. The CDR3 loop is CATGLQNTGELFF.